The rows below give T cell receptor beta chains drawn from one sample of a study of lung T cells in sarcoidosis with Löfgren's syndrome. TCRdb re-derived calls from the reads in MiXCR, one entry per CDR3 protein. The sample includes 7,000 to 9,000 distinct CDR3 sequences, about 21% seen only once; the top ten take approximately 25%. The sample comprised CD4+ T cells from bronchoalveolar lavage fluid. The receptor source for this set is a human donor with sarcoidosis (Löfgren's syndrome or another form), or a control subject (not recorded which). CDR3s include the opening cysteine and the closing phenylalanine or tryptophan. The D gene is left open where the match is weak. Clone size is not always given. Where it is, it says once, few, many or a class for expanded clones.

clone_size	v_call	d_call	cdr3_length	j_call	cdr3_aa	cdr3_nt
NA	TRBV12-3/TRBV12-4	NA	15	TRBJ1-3	CASKVGGASGNTIYF	TGTGCCAGTAAGGTGGGAGGGGCGTCTGGAAACACCATATATTTT
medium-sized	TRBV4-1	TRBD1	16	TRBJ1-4	CASSQELDRGREKLFF	TGCGCCAGCAGCCAAGAATTGGACAGGGGACGTGAAAAACTGTTTTTT
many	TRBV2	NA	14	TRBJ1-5	CASSAEQGLKPQHF	TGTGCCAGCAGTGCTGAGCAGGGGCTAAAGCCCCAGCATTTT
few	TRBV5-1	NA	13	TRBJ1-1	CASSFTGNTEAFF	TGCGCCAGCAGCTTTACAGGGAACACTGAAGCTTTCTTT
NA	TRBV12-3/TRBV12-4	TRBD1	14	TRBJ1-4	CASRGQGSNEKLFF	TGTGCCAGCAGGGGACAGGGATCTAATGAAAAACTGTTTTTT
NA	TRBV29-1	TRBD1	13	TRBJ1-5	CSVAQGSGQPQHF	TGCAGCGTTGCACAGGGGTCAGGGCAGCCCCAGCATTTT
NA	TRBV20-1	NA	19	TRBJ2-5	CSARASPLAGAWGQEAQYF	TGCAGTGCTAGAGCGTCTCCTTTGGCGGGGGCCTGGGGGCAAGAGGCCCAGTACTTC
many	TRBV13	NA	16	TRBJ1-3	CASSLGPAGAGNTIYF	TGTGCCAGCAGCTTAGGCCCGGCGGGGGCTGGAAACACCATATATTTT
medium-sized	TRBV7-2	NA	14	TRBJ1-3	CASSSDSSGNTIYF	TGTGCCAGCAGCTCGGACAGTTCTGGAAACACCATATATTTT
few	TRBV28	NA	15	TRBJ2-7	CASRFGGARSYEQYF	TGTGCCAGCAGGTTTGGTGGGGCAAGGTCCTACGAGCAGTACTTC
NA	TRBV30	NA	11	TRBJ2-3	CAWEPENTRYF	TGTGCCTGGGAGCCGGAAAACACGCGGTATTTT
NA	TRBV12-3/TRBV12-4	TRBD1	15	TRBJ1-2	CASSLERTGVSGYTF	TGTGCCAGCAGCCTGGAGAGGACAGGGGTTTCTGGCTACACCTTC
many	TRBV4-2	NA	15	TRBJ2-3	CASSQDRTPTDTQYF	TGTGCCAGCAGCCAAGATAGGACCCCCACAGATACGCAGTATTTT
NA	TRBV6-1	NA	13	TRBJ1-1	CASSPSRDTEAFF	TGTGCCAGCAGTCCCTCCAGGGACACTGAAGCTTTCTTT
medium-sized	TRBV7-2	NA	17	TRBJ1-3	CASSLGTVYGSGNTIYF	TGTGCCAGCAGCTTAGGAACCGTATATGGGTCTGGAAACACCATATATTTT
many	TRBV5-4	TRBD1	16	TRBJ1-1	CASSPRGGQLNTEAFF	TGTGCCAGCAGCCCCCGGGGGGGACAGTTGAACACTGAAGCTTTCTTT
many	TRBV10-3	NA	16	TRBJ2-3	CAISALAGGSTDTQYF	TGTGCCATCAGTGCGCTAGCTGGGGGGTCCACAGATACGCAGTATTTT
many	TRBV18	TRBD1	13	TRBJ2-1	CASSRAGGIEQFF	TGTGCCAGCTCACGGGCAGGGGGCATTGAGCAGTTCTTC
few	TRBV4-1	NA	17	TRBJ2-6	CASSRGTAASGANVLTF	TGCGCCAGCAGCCGGGGGACGGCCGCCTCTGGGGCCAACGTCCTGACTTTC
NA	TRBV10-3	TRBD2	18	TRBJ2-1	CAISGGTSGVSSYNEQFF	TGTGCCATCAGTGGAGGGACTAGCGGGGTGTCCTCCTACAATGAGCAGTTCTTC
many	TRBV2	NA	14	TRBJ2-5	CASNLGGAQETQYF	TGTGCCAGCAATTTGGGCGGGGCGCAAGAGACCCAGTACTTC
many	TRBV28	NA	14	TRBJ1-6	CASSQPQSNSPLHF	TGTGCCAGCAGTCAACCACAGAGCAACTCACCCCTCCACTTT
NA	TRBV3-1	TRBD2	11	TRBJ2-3	CASSQLGLAYF	TGTGCCAGCAGCCAGCTGGGACTAGCGTATTTT
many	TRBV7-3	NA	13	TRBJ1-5	CASGGASNQPQHF	TGTGCCAGCGGGGGGGCGAGCAATCAGCCCCAGCATTTT
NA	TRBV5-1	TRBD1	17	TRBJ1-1	CASSLRPGQGLNTEAFF	TGCGCCAGCAGCTTGCGCCCGGGACAGGGCCTGAACACTGAAGCTTTCTTT
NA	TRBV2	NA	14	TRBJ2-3	CASSENRFRYTQYF	TGTGCCAGCAGTGAGAACAGGTTCAGGTATACGCAGTATTTT
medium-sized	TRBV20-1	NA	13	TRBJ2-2	CSARDSLTGELFF	TGCAGTGCTAGGGACAGCCTCACCGGGGAGCTGTTTTTT
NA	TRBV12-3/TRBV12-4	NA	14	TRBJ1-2	CASSRTRGLRSYTF	TGTGCCAGCAGTCGCACAAGGGGTTTGAGGAGCTACACCTTC
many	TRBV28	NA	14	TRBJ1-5	CASAQGGSNQPQHF	TGTGCCAGCGCACAGGGAGGGAGCAATCAGCCCCAGCATTTT
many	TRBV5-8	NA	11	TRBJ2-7	CASSSETGQNF	TGTGCCAGCAGCTCGGAGACAGGCCAAAACTTC
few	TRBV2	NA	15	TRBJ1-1	CASREIRGGLTEAFF	TGTGCCAGCAGGGAAATTAGGGGGGGGCTCACTGAAGCTTTCTTT
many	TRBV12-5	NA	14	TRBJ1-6	CASGLVPYALPLHF	TGTGCTAGTGGTTTGGTGCCGTACGCCTTACCCCTCCACTTT
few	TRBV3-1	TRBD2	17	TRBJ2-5	CASSPPVTSGAWETQYF	TGTGCCAGCAGCCCCCCCGTCACTAGCGGGGCGTGGGAGACCCAGTACTTC
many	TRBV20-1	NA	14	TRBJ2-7	CSARRDTSSYEQYF	TGCAGTGCTAGGAGGGACACAAGCTCCTACGAGCAGTACTTC
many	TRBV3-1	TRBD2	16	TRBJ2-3	CASSRLAGGHTDTQYF	TGTGCCAGCAGTAGACTAGCGGGGGGCCACACAGATACGCAGTATTTT
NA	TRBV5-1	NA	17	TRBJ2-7	CASSLENGGDSSYEQYF	TGCGCCAGCAGCTTGGAAAACGGGGGCGACAGCTCCTACGAGCAGTACTTC
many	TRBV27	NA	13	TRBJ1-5	CASSLGRAQPQHF	TGTGCCAGCAGTTTAGGCAGGGCACAGCCCCAGCATTTT
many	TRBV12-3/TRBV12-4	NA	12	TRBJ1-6	CASSLSNSPLHF	TGTGCCAGCAGTTTGAGTAATTCACCCCTCCACTTT
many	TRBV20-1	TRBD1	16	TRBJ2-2	CSASPRTGGVAGELFF	TGCAGTGCTAGTCCCCGGACAGGGGGGGTGGCCGGGGAGCTGTTTTTT
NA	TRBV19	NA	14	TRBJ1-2	CASKGKTARYGYTF	TGTGCCAGTAAGGGCAAGACAGCCCGCTATGGCTACACCTTC
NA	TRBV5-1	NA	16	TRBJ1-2	CASSLQMEGPEYGYTF	TGCGCCAGCAGCCTTCAAATGGAGGGCCCGGAATATGGCTACACCTTC
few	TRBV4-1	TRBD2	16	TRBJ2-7	CASSQTVSVGGDEQYF	TGCGCCAGCAGCCAAACGGTGTCCGTCGGGGGGGACGAGCAGTACTTC
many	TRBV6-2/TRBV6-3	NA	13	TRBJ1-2	CASSYGQFYGYTF	TGTGCCAGCAGTTACGGTCAATTCTATGGCTACACCTTC
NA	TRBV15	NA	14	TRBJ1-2	CATSGDTGRSSYTF	TGTGCCACCAGCGGAGACACAGGGAGGTCTAGCTACACCTTC
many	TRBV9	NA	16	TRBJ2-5	CASSVATLATQETQYF	TGTGCCAGCAGCGTAGCTACTTTGGCTACGCAAGAGACCCAGTACTTC
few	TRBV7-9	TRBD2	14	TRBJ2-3	CASSFRGEADTQYF	TGTGCCAGCAGCTTCCGGGGGGAGGCAGATACGCAGTATTTT
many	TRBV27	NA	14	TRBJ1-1	CASSRTGRNTEAFF	TGTGCCAGCAGCCGGACGGGGAGGAACACTGAAGCTTTCTTT
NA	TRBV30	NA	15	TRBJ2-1	CAWRQLGSSYNEQFF	TGTGCCTGGAGGCAGCTGGGGAGCTCCTACAATGAGCAGTTCTTC
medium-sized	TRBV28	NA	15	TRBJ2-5	CASSSSLLGTETQYF	TGTGCCAGCAGTTCATCCCTTCTGGGGACGGAGACCCAGTACTTC
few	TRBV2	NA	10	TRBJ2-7	CASRLVDLIF	TGTGCCAGCAGATTAGTAGATCTGATCTTC
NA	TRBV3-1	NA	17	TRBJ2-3	CASSPSRASWSTDTQYF	TGTGCCAGCAGCCCCAGCCGGGCCTCGTGGTCCACAGATACGCAGTATTTT